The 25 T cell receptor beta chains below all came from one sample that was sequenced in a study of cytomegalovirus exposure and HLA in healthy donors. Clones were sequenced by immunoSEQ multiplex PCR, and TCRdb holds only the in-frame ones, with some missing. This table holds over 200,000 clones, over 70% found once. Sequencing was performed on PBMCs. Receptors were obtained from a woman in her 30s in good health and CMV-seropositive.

The CDR3 is CASSSPSQRNEQFF. The CDR3, as DNA: TGTGCCAGCAGCTCCCCATCCCAGCGCAATGAGCAGTTCTTC. The chain has TRBV7-9 and TRBJ2-1; D is ambiguous. This CDR3 spans 14 amino acids. Germline V gene lookup returns CDR1 SEHNR and CDR2 FQNEAQ (reference sequence). Trimming took 4 bases from V and 6 from J, leaving 13 bases between them.

The CDR3 loop is CASAPGMQETQYF. CDR3 in DNA: TGTGCTAGCGCTCCTGGGATGCAAGAGACCCAGTACTTC. The chain recombines TRBV12-5 with TRBJ2-5; the D is unclear. Germline V gene lookup returns CDR1 LGHNT and CDR2 FRNRAP. Trimming pared 9 bases from V and 2 bases from J, leaving 13 bases between. The CDR3 runs to 13 residues.

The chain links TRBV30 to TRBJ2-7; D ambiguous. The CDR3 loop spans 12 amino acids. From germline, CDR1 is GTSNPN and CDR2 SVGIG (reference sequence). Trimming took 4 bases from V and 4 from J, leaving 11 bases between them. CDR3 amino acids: CAWNRAGYEQYF. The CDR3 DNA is TGTGCCTGGAACCGGGCCGGATACGAGCAGTACTTC.

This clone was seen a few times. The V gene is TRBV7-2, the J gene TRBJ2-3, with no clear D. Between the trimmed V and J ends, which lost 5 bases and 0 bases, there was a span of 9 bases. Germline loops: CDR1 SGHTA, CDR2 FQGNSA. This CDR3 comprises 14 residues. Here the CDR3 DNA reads TGTGCCAGCAGCCCTCAGCACAGCACAGATACGCAGTATTTT. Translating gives CASSPQHSTDTQYF.

The CDR3 DNA reads as TGCAGCGTTATGGGGGGGAACACCGGGGAGCTGTTTTTT. Encoded protein: CSVMGGNTGELFF. The V and J genes are TRBV29-1 and TRBJ2-2, with TRBD2 as a possible D gene (6 bases). CDR3 length: 13 residues. Germline CDR1 reads SQVTM; CDR2 reads ANQGSEA. The V end lost 5 bases, the J end lost 1 base, and 8 bases lay between the germline ends.

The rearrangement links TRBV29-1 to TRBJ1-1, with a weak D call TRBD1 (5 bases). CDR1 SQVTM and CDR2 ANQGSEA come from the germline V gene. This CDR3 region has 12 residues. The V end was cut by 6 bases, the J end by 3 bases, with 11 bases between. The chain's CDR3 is CSVGTGHTEAFF. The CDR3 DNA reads TGCAGCGTGGGGACGGGGCACACTGAAGCTTTCTTT.

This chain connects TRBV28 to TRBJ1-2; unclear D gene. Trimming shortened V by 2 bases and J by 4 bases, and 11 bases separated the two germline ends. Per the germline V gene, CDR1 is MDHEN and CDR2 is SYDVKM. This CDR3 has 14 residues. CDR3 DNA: TGTGCCAGCAGTTTACCCCGACGGGTCTATGGCTACACCTTC. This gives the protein CASSLPRRVYGYTF.

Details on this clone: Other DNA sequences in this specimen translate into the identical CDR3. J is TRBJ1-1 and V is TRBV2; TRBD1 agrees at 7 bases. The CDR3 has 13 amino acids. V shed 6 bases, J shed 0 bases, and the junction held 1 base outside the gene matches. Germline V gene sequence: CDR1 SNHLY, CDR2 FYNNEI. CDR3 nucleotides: TGTGCCAGCAGGGGACAGCTGAACACTGAAGCTTTCTTT. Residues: CASRGQLNTEAFF.

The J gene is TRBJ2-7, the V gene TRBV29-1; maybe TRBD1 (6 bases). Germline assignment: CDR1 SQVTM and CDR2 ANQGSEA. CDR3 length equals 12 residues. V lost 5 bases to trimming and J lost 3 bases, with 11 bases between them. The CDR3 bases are TGCAGCGTTCGGACAGACTTCTACGAGCAGTACTTC. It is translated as CSVRTDFYEQYF.

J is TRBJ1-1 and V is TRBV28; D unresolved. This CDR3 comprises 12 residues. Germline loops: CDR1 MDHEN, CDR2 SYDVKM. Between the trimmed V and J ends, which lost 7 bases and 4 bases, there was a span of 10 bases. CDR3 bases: TGTGCCAGCAAAGGGTCCGGCACTGAAGCTTTCTTT. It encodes CASKGSGTEAFF.

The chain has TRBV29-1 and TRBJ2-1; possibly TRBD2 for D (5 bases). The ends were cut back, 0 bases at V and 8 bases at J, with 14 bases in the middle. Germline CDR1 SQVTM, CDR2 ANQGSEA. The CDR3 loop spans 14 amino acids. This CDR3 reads CSVEEGAPKDEQFF. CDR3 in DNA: TGCAGCGTTGAAGAGGGAGCTCCTAAGGATGAGCAGTTCTTC.

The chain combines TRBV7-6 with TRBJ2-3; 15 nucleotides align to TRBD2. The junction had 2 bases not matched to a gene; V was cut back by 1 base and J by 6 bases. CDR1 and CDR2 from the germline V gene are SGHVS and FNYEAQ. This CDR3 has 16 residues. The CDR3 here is CASSLGGLAGGDTQYF. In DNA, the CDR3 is TGTGCCAGCAGCTTAGGCGGACTAGCGGGAGGGGATACGCAGTATTTT.

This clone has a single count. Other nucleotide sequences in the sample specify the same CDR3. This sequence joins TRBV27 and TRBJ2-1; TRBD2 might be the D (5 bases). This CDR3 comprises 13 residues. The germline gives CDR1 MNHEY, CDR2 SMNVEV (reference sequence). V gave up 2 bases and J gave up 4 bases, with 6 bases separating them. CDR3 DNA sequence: TGTGCCAGCAGTTTAAGGACTTACAATGAGCAGTTCTTC. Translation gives CASSLRTYNEQFF.

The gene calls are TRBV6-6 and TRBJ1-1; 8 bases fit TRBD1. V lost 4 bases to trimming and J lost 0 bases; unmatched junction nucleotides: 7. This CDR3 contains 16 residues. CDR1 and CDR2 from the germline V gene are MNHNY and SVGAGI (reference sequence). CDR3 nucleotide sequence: TGTGCCAGCAGTTCTTCTAAACAGGGGGTGAACACTGAAGCTTTCTTT. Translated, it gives CASSSSKQGVNTEAFF.

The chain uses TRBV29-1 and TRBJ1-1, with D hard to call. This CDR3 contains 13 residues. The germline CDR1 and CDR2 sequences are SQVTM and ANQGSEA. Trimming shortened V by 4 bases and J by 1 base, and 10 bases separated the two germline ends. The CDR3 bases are TGCAGCGTTGCCCACTCCACGAACACTGAAGCTTTCTTT. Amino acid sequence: CSVAHSTNTEAFF.

The CDR3 reads CASSQARLAGGYNEQFF. The CDR3 coding sequence is TGCGCCAGCAGCCAAGCCCGTCTAGCGGGAGGGTACAATGAGCAGTTCTTC. This rearrangement joins TRBV4-3 to TRBJ2-1; TRBD2 matches at 12 bases. The CDR3 contains 17 residues. V lost 1 base, J lost 4 bases, and 5 bases stayed unmatched. From germline, CDR1 is LGHNA and CDR2 YSLEER.

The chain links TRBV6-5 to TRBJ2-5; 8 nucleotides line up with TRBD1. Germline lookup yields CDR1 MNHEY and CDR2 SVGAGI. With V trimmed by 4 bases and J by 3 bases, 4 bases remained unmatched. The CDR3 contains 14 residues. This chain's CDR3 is CASSFSDREETQYF. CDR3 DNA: TGTGCCAGCAGTTTCTCGGACAGGGAAGAGACCCAGTACTTC.

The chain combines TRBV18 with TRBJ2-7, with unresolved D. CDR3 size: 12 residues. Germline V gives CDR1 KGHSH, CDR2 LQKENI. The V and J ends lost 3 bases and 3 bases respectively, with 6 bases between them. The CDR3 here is CASSPRDYEQYF. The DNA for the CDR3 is TGTGCCAGCTCACCGAGAGACTACGAGCAGTACTTC.

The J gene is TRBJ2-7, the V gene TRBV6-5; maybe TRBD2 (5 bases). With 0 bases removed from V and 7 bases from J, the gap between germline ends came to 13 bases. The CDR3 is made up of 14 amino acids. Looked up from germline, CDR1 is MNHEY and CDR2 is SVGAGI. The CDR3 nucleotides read TGTGCCAGCAGTTACTCGAGAGCGGCTTCGGAGCAGTACTTC. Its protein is CASSYSRAASEQYF.

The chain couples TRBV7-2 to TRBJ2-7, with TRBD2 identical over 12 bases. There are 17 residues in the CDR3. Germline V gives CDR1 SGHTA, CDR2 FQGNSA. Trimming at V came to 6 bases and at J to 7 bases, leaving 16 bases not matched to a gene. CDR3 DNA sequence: TGTGCCAGCAGTAGATCTAGCGGGAGGGCCTTGGCGTATGAGCAGTACTTC. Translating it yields CASSRSSGRALAYEQYF.

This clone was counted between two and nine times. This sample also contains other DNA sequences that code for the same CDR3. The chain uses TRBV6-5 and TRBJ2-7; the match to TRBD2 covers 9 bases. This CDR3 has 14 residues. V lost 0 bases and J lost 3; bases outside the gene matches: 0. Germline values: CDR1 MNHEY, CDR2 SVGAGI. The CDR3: CASSYSSGSYEQYF. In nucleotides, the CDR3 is TGTGCCAGCAGTTACTCTAGCGGGAGCTACGAGCAGTACTTC.

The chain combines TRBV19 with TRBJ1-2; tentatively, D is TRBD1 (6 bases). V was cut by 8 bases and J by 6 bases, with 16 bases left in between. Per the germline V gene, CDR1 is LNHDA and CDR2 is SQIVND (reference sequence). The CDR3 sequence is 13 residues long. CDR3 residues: CASWNRESDGYTF. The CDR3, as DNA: TGTGCCAGTTGGAACAGGGAGTCCGATGGCTACACCTTC. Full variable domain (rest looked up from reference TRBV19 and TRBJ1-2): DGGITQSPKYLFRKEGQNVTLSCEQNLNHDAMYWYRQDPGQGLRLIYYSQIVNDFQKGDIAEGYSVSREKKESFPLTVTSAQKNPTAFYLCASWNRESDGYTFGSGTRLTVV.

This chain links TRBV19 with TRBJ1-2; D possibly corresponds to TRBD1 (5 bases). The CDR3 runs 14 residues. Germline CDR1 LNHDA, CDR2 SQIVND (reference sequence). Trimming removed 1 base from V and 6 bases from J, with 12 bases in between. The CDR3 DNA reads TGTGCCAGTAGTATAGTGAGGGGAGAGAATGGCTACACCTTC. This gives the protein CASSIVRGENGYTF.

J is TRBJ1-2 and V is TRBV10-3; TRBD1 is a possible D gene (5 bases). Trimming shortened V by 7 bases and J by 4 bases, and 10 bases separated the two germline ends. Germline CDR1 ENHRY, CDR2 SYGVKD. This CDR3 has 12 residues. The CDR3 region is CAITDQGYGYTF. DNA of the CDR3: TGTGCCATCACCGACCAGGGCTATGGCTACACCTTC.

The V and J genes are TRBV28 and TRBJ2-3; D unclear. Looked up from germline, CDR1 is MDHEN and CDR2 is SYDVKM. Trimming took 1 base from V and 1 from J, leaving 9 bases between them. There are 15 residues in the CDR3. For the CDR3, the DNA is TGTGCCAGCAGTTTATTACGGCAGGGCACAGATACGCAGTATTTT. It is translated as CASSLLRQGTDTQYF.